This T cell receptor beta chain came from a study of post-analysis software for immune sequencing data. On the study more broadly: In terms of disease course, relapsing-remitting, secondary progressive and progressive-relapsing multiple sclerosis were included.

Trimming at V came to 4 bases and at J to 6 bases, leaving 8 bases not matched to a gene. Germline V gene data show CDR1 as SGHRS and CDR2 as YFSETQ. CDR3 size: 15 residues. Study-wide results and caveats: The study found significantly lower normalized Chao1 diversity in multiple sclerosis patients than in controls. Comparison of patients with controls showed about 5 TRBV segments more frequent in patients, TRBV5-6, TRBV5-1 and TRBV20-1 among them.

TCR beta cDNA libraries included unique molecular identifiers. Starting from around 0.96 to 9.9 million T cells, the study yielded about 500,000 cDNA molecules. One entry per CDR3 protein, called by TCRdb with MiXCR from the PCR reads. Of approximately 770,000 distinct CDR3 sequences listed, about 43% are singletons. As regards this clonotype: No antigen is known for it.

The material sequenced was blood. The clonotype comes from a girl between 10 and 17 years old with multiple sclerosis. The genes are TRBV5-1 and TRBJ2-1, with 9 bases that match TRBD1. The CDR3 loop reads CASSPRQGEGNEQFF. CDR3 nucleotide sequence: TGCGCCAGCAGCCCCAGACAGGGGGAGGGCAATGAGCAGTTCTTC.